This T cell receptor (beta chain) was sequenced in a study of T-cell reconstitution after alpha-beta-depleted transplantation in children. A TCRbeta library incorporating unique molecular identifiers was prepared. Via MiXCR, TCRdb re-called the PCR reads, giving one row per CDR3 protein. This sample yields about 980,000 distinct CDR3 sequences, of which under 30% are seen a single time; over 25% belongs to the top ten. A note on this clonotype: Antigen unknown.

General observations from the study: There were some patients whose high TCRbeta diversity at day 60 came from surviving recipient T cells and thymic progenitors.

The V and J ends lost 0 bases and 0 bases respectively, with 14 bases between them. The CDR3 sequence is 17 residues long. The germline V gene encodes CDR1 MNHEY and CDR2 SVGEGT. This sample comprised PBMCs, mostly from graft donor cells, obtained 360 days after TCRalphabeta/CD19-depleted stem cell transplant. This chain connects TRBV6-2 or TRBV6-3 to TRBJ1-1, with D maybe TRBD1 (6 bases). This TCR was recovered from a boy under two years old who had a stem cell transplant for SCID, so the T cells may come from the graft donor. The CDR3 coding sequence is TGTGCCAGCAGTTACTCGTTGGACAGTTATTTGAACACTGAAGCTTTCTTT. Its translation: CASSYSLDSYLNTEAFF.